What follows is one T cell receptor (beta chain) and its context. Its antigen has not been determined. No much larger clone is present one base from it, and per-base qualities are unavailable. These data originate in a study of beta chain features in type 1 diabetes (dated 2018 in TCRdb). At the level of the whole study: Patients and healthy donors did not differ in mean age, gender distribution, total cell number or subset yield. Regulatory and stem cell-like memory subsets were isolated from only 8 patients and roughly 8 healthy donors, whereas naive and central memory subsets came from all 30 or so donors. In the study, TCRB repertoires of sorted circulating CD4+ T cell subsets from recently diagnosed type 1 diabetes patients were compared with those of matched healthy donors. Across all samples, fewer than 130 million sorted cells were examined, and cell number per subset correlated strongly with RNA yield.

Sequences MNHEY (CDR1) and SMNVEV (CDR2) are obtained from the germline V gene (reference sequence). The CDR3 numbers 14 residues from cysteine through phenylalanine. The CDR3 DNA has 42 bases and is translated from base 1. V was cut back by 2 bases and J by 1 base, leaving a gap of 8 bases between them. Overall study outcomes, separate from this receptor: PCR might favor shorter templates, but patient and control samples were amplified and corrected together, so any skew would affect both groups equally. Naive, central memory and regulatory TCRB repertoires appeared to be more alike among patients than among healthy donors. Because cDNA rather than genomic DNA was sequenced, highly expressing activated cells could have been over-represented, although no difference in activation and CD3 levels was found between groups. In all four CD4+ subsets, TCRB CDR3 length was moderately but significantly shorter in type 1 diabetes patients. Only small numbers of individuals were included in the HLA sub-analyses, which left unresolved whether HLA type had any influence on TCRB rearrangement. Fewer insertions and more nucleotide deletions at VDJ recombination sites were observed in patients with type 1 diabetes, implying thymic rearrangement abnormalities.

From each donor, a single peripheral blood sample of about 120 mL on average was drawn into heparinised tubes. Using a panel that included CD45RO, CCR7, CD25, CD127, CD95 and CD27, naive, central memory, regulatory and stem cell-like memory CD4+ T cells were sorted on a BD FACSAria II. A purity above 95% was achieved for all sorted populations. PBMCs were isolated right away by Lymphoprep density gradient centrifugation and were stained directly, without culture. So that batch effects would be minimized, each experiment stained and sorted samples in pairs, pairing one healthy donor with one patient. All of the isolated RNA was reverse transcribed with the High Capacity cDNA Reverse Transcription Kit, so expressed TCRB transcripts were sequenced. Naive, central memory and regulatory T cell samples underwent deep immunoSEQ sequencing, averaging about 3.57 million total reads per sample. Sorted cells were lysed in RLT buffer, and RNA was extracted using DNase-treated RNeasy Micro or Mini kits according to cell number. Each cell subset was processed on its own to prevent cross-contamination, while patient and healthy donor samples were processed together. The immunoSEQ multiplex PCR was used to amplify TCRB sequences from cDNA, generating 87-bp fragments that spanned the CDR3 region. Amplicons were sequenced on the Illumina HiSeq platform. On the authors' methods: PCR bias was corrected computationally using synthetic template baselines, and reads within Hamming distance 2 were collapsed, with unmergeable singletons discarded. Reads were aligned to IMGT to assign V, D and J genes, CDR3 length, and insertions or deletions at six rearrangement sites. Within each subset, clonotype counts were normalized to the number of sorted cells before true diversity and Gini coefficients were calculated with the tcR R package. The overlap coefficient, calculated on TCRB nucleotide sequences, was used to measure repertoire sharing. Out-of-frame TCRB sequences from naive cells were analyzed to stand in for the pre-selection repertoire. Not all clones reach the TCRdb copy of this immuneACCESS table, which keeps in-frame sequences only. Checked studies attribute under half of the gap to unresolved V genes and leave the rest unexplained. That table furnishes V, J and clone size, whereas the DNA furnished D and trimming. The table for this sample lists hundreds of thousands of clones; over 9.5% of them were counted only once. The leading ten clones occupy 0.03% to 0.04% of the sample.

The V and J genes are TRBV27 and TRBJ1-1, with the D gene uncertain. This TCR was recovered from a woman in her late teens or twenties in good health. Sequencing was carried out using naive CD4+ T cells from blood. The meaning of the sample's cell subset or site label: true naive CD4+ T cells. The nucleotide sequence is given as TGTGCCAGCAGTTTACCCGGGAAGAACACTGAAGCTTTCTTT. Translated, it gives CASSLPGKNTEAFF.